A selection of T cell receptor beta chains follows, all from one sample in a study of blood T cell repertoires in COVID-19. Clones were sequenced by immunoSEQ multiplex PCR, and TCRdb holds only the in-frame ones, with some missing. The sample records hundreds of thousands of clones, about 91% being singletons. The sequencing input was peripheral blood. All receptors come from a woman aged 45 to 65 with COVID-19, enrolled during active disease. CDR3s include the opening cysteine and the closing phenylalanine or tryptophan. The D gene is left open where the match is weak. Some rows have no size entry. The others give once, few or many, or a class for an expanded clone.

V: TRBV9
J: TRBJ1-5
size: NA
D: TRBD1
DNA: TGTGCCAGCAGCGTAGGGACAGGGAATCAGCCCCAGCATTTT
CDR3: CASSVGTGNQPQHF

V: TRBV5-1
J: TRBJ1-4
size: NA
D: NA
DNA: TGCGCCAGCAGCCCCCGACCGGGGGCAACTAATGAAAAACTGTTTTTT
CDR3: CASSPRPGATNEKLFF

V: TRBV6-5
J: TRBJ2-7
size: NA
D: NA
DNA: TGTGCCAGCAGGGGGGGGACACAAACCTACGAGCAGTACTTC
CDR3: CASRGGTQTYEQYF

V: TRBV30
J: TRBJ2-3
size: NA
D: TRBD2
DNA: TGTGCCTGGACGAGCGGGACCAGTAGCACAGATACGCAGTATTTT
CDR3: CAWTSGTSSTDTQYF

V: TRBV6-5
J: TRBJ1-1
size: NA
D: TRBD1
DNA: TGTGCCAGCAGTACCGGGACAGGGATCACTGAAGCTTTCTTT
CDR3: CASSTGTGITEAFF

V: TRBV11-2
J: TRBJ2-7
size: NA
D: TRBD1
DNA: TGTGCCAGCAGCCCCCGGACAGGGGGTTTCGACGAGCAGTACTTC
CDR3: CASSPRTGGFDEQYF

V: TRBV29-1
J: TRBJ2-7
size: NA
D: NA
DNA: TGCAGCGTCTCCGGGCCCTCGGCGGGTGAGCAGTACTTC
CDR3: CSVSGPSAGEQYF

V: TRBV19
J: TRBJ1-2
size: NA
D: NA
DNA: TGTGCCAGTAATCCACAGGCTCCAAACTATGGCTACACCTTC
CDR3: CASNPQAPNYGYTF

V: TRBV4-1
J: TRBJ2-1
size: NA
D: NA
DNA: TGCGCCAGCAGCCAGGCGGCCTCCTACAATGAGCAGTTCTTC
CDR3: CASSQAASYNEQFF

V: TRBV7-9
J: TRBJ2-3
size: once
D: NA
DNA: TGTGCCAGCAGGGGGGCGGGGGCCCTCAGCACAGATACGCAGTATTTT
CDR3: CASRGAGALSTDTQYF

V: TRBV19
J: TRBJ2-3
size: NA
D: NA
DNA: TGTGCCAGTAGTATGGTGAGGTTGGGCACAGATACGCAGTATTTT
CDR3: CASSMVRLGTDTQYF

V: TRBV4-1
J: TRBJ1-2
size: NA
D: TRBD1
DNA: TGCGCCAGCAGCCAAACGGGGACAGGGGGCGGGAATGGCTACACCTTC
CDR3: CASSQTGTGGGNGYTF

V: TRBV3-1/TRBV3-2
J: TRBJ1-1
size: NA
D: NA
DNA: TGTGCCAGCAGCCGAACGGGACACCAGAACACTGAAGCTTTCTTT
CDR3: CASSRTGHQNTEAFF

V: TRBV30
J: TRBJ1-2
size: NA
D: TRBD1
DNA: TGTGCCTGGAAAAACCAGGGGGCTACTAACTATGGCTACACCTTC
CDR3: CAWKNQGATNYGYTF

V: TRBV5-1
J: TRBJ2-7
size: NA
D: NA
DNA: TGCGCCAGCAGCTTGGATGGGCTCAACCGGGGCTACGAGCAGTACTTC
CDR3: CASSLDGLNRGYEQYF

V: TRBV7-2
J: TRBJ1-1
size: NA
D: NA
DNA: TGTGCCAGCAGCCCCCGCCCCAGGGTATTGAACACTGAAGCTTTCTTT
CDR3: CASSPRPRVLNTEAFF

V: TRBV2
J: TRBJ1-4
size: NA
D: NA
DNA: TGTGCCAGCAGTGAAATGGGCATTGGATTTGCAACTAATGAAAAACTGTTTTTT
CDR3: CASSEMGIGFATNEKLFF

V: TRBV24-1
J: TRBJ2-1
size: NA
D: NA
DNA: TGTGCCACCAGTCGGAGGGCGGGCAATGAGCAGTTCTTC
CDR3: CATSRRAGNEQFF

V: TRBV7-9
J: TRBJ1-4
size: NA
D: NA
DNA: TGTGCCAGCAGCTTGGTCCGCGGCGAAAAACTGTTTTTT
CDR3: CASSLVRGEKLFF

V: TRBV28
J: TRBJ1-5
size: NA
D: NA
DNA: TGTGCCAGTGACTCCGGGGGTGGCGTCCGCAATCAGCCCCAGCATTTT
CDR3: CASDSGGGVRNQPQHF

V: TRBV5-1
J: TRBJ2-1
size: NA
D: NA
DNA: TGCGCCAGCAGCCCCGGGAGCTACAATGAGCAGTTCTTC
CDR3: CASSPGSYNEQFF

V: TRBV30
J: TRBJ2-7
size: NA
D: NA
DNA: TGTGCCTGGAGTGTCGGTAGGGGGTGGAACGAGCAGTACTTC
CDR3: CAWSVGRGWNEQYF

V: TRBV7-2
J: TRBJ1-1
size: once
D: NA
DNA: TGTGCCAGCAGCTTAGACACGGCGGACACTGAAGCTTTCTTT
CDR3: CASSLDTADTEAFF

V: TRBV7-3
J: TRBJ1-1
size: NA
D: TRBD1
DNA: TGTGCCAGCAGCCCTCAGGGGGGCGCGAACACTGAAGCTTTCTTT
CDR3: CASSPQGGANTEAFF

V: TRBV4-2
J: TRBJ2-7
size: NA
D: TRBD2
DNA: TGTGCCAGCAGCCCGAATAGCGGGGGCGGGTACGAGCAGTACTTC
CDR3: CASSPNSGGGYEQYF

V: TRBV30
J: TRBJ2-5
size: NA
D: TRBD1
DNA: TGTGCCTGGAGCACAGGGGCCCAAGAGACCCAGTACTTC
CDR3: CAWSTGAQETQYF

V: TRBV11-1
J: TRBJ1-1
size: NA
D: TRBD1
DNA: TGTGCCAGCAGCTCAGGACAGGGGGCTATGGACACTGAAGCTTTCTTT
CDR3: CASSSGQGAMDTEAFF

V: TRBV6-5
J: TRBJ2-2
size: NA
D: NA
DNA: TGTGCCAGCAGTTATACAGGCGGCGTTGGCGGGGAGCTGTTTTTT
CDR3: CASSYTGGVGGELFF

V: TRBV24-1
J: TRBJ2-5
size: NA
D: NA
DNA: TGTGCCACACGGGGGACCGAGAAAGAGACCCAGTACTTC
CDR3: CATRGTEKETQYF

V: TRBV10-3
J: TRBJ1-2
size: few
D: NA
DNA: TGTGCCATCAGTGAGTCCCACGGTGGGCCATACACCTTC
CDR3: CAISESHGGPYTF

V: TRBV20-1
J: TRBJ2-7
size: NA
D: NA
DNA: TGCAGTGCTAGTGGGGTAGCGAGGTCCTACGAGCAGTACTTC
CDR3: CSASGVARSYEQYF

V: TRBV13
J: TRBJ1-5
size: NA
D: NA
DNA: TGTGCCAGTACAAGGGGAAGAGGTCAGCCCCAGCATTTT
CDR3: CASTRGRGQPQHF

V: TRBV6-5
J: TRBJ1-1
size: NA
D: TRBD1
DNA: TGTGCCAGCAGGACGACAGGGGGCAAGAGTGAAGCTTTCTTT
CDR3: CASRTTGGKSEAFF

V: TRBV25-1
J: TRBJ1-2
size: NA
D: TRBD1
DNA: TGTGCCAGCAGTGATTGGGCGACAGGGTATGATGGCTACACCTTC
CDR3: CASSDWATGYDGYTF

V: TRBV2
J: TRBJ2-7
size: few
D: NA
DNA: TGTGCCAGCAGTGTCGCGGTCTCGGAGTACGAGCAGTACTTC
CDR3: CASSVAVSEYEQYF

V: TRBV11-3
J: TRBJ2-3
size: once
D: NA
DNA: TGTGCCAGCAGCTTAGATCCAGGGATAGATACGCAGTATTTT
CDR3: CASSLDPGIDTQYF

V: TRBV10-2
J: TRBJ2-1
size: NA
D: NA
DNA: TGCGCCAGCAGCCCCAGTAGCCACAATGAGCAGTTCTTC
CDR3: CASSPSSHNEQFF

V: TRBV4-1
J: TRBJ1-2
size: NA
D: NA
DNA: TGCGCCAGCAGCCAAGTGTCGGGGATAAGGGACTACACCTTC
CDR3: CASSQVSGIRDYTF

V: TRBV3-1/TRBV3-2
J: TRBJ2-7
size: NA
D: TRBD1
DNA: TGTGCCAGCAGCCACTTAGGGGGCATCCGGGACGGGGAGCAGTACTTC
CDR3: CASSHLGGIRDGEQYF

V: TRBV14
J: TRBJ2-3
size: NA
D: TRBD2
DNA: TGTGCCAGCAGCCGACGGGGGGGCCCCTTTAGCACAGATACGCAGTATTTT
CDR3: CASSRRGGPFSTDTQYF

V: TRBV7-8
J: TRBJ2-5
size: NA
D: TRBD1
DNA: TGTGCCAGCAGCCATTTCACAGGGGTCCAAGAGACCCAGTACTTC
CDR3: CASSHFTGVQETQYF

V: TRBV24-1
J: TRBJ1-2
size: few
D: NA
DNA: TGTGCCACCAGTGATTTCCAGGGAGGCTACACCTTC
CDR3: CATSDFQGGYTF

V: TRBV7-8
J: TRBJ2-2
size: few
D: TRBD2
DNA: TGTGCCAGCAGCTCGACTAGCGGGGGGGCCGGGGAGCTGTTTTTT
CDR3: CASSSTSGGAGELFF

V: TRBV11-2
J: TRBJ1-1
size: NA
D: NA
DNA: TGTGCCAGCAGCTTACTACCCGATGCTGAAGCTTTCTTT
CDR3: CASSLLPDAEAFF

V: TRBV11-2
J: TRBJ1-1
size: NA
D: NA
DNA: TGTGCCAGCAGCTTAACAGGGTTGACTGAAGCTTTCTTT
CDR3: CASSLTGLTEAFF

V: TRBV6-5
J: TRBJ2-1
size: NA
D: TRBD2
DNA: TGTGCCAGCAGTTACCGGCGGCTAGCGGGGGGAGGTGAGCAGTTCTTC
CDR3: CASSYRRLAGGGEQFF

V: TRBV6-2/TRBV6-3
J: TRBJ1-2
size: few
D: NA
DNA: TGTGCCAGCAGTTACTCGACGGCGGGGTACACCTTC
CDR3: CASSYSTAGYTF

V: TRBV6-5
J: TRBJ1-2
size: few
D: TRBD1
DNA: TGTGCCAGCAGTTACGGGACAGACTATGGCTACACCTTC
CDR3: CASSYGTDYGYTF

V: TRBV7-9
J: TRBJ1-1
size: NA
D: NA
DNA: TGTGCCAGCAGTCAGACAGCTAACACTGAAGCTTTCTTT
CDR3: CASSQTANTEAFF

V: TRBV2
J: TRBJ2-1
size: NA
D: NA
DNA: TGTGCCAGCAGTGGGGGGGCCTACAATGAGCAGTTCTTC
CDR3: CASSGGAYNEQFF

V: TRBV25-1
J: TRBJ1-3
size: NA
D: NA
DNA: TGTGCCAGCAGTGGACACAGGCTAGGGGACTCTGGAAACACCATATATTTT
CDR3: CASSGHRLGDSGNTIYF

V: TRBV10-1
J: TRBJ2-7
size: NA
D: TRBD1
DNA: TGCGCCAGCAGTGAGTCTGTGGGACAGGGGGCGAAAGGGGAGCAGTACTTC
CDR3: CASSESVGQGAKGEQYF

V: TRBV2
J: TRBJ2-7
size: NA
D: NA
DNA: TGTGCCAGCAGAGCCACAGAATACGAGCAGTACTTC
CDR3: CASRATEYEQYF

V: TRBV7-8
J: TRBJ2-7
size: few
D: NA
DNA: TGTGCCAGCAGCTTAGGGCGGTTGTTGACAGGTACCTACGAGCAGTACTTC
CDR3: CASSLGRLLTGTYEQYF

V: TRBV7-2
J: TRBJ1-2
size: NA
D: NA
DNA: TGTGCCAGCAGCTTAGCGGGTGGGACTTCGAGCTATGGCTACACCTTC
CDR3: CASSLAGGTSSYGYTF

V: TRBV19
J: TRBJ2-7
size: NA
D: NA
DNA: TGTGCCAGTAGTATCGTCCCGGGGGCCTACGAGCAGTACTTC
CDR3: CASSIVPGAYEQYF

V: TRBV28
J: TRBJ1-6
size: NA
D: NA
DNA: TGTGCCAGCAGTGGGTCGACAGCCAGCTCCTATAATTCACCCCTCCACTTT
CDR3: CASSGSTASSYNSPLHF

V: TRBV7-8
J: TRBJ1-2
size: NA
D: NA
DNA: TGTGCCAGCAGCCAGCTTGGGAGGGGAGGGGATGGCTACACCTTC
CDR3: CASSQLGRGGDGYTF